Given below is one T cell receptor beta chain in context. The antigen is unknown. The sample originates from a study of pediatric ulcerative colitis. Regarding the study as a whole: Compared with controls, ulcerative colitis showed greater blood-rectum clone sharing. A couple of rectal CDR3 clonotypes occurred in all ulcerative colitis patients. Substantially fewer templates came from a couple of patients' blood samples.

In germline, CDR1 is SQVTM, CDR2 ANQGSEA. The CDR3 has 14 residues. With 4 bases clipped from V and 7 bases from J, the junction kept 12 bases outside the gene matches. The table came from immunoSEQ multiplex PCR; TCRdb's copy has only in-frame clones and leaves some out. Altogether roughly 60,000 clones are present, about nine tenths being singletons, with the ten largest covering about 1.5%. Sequenced: blood. This chain links TRBV29-1 with TRBJ2-7; TRBD1 aligns across 8 bases. The TCR originated in a boy aged 5 to 17 who was a control in a study of pediatric ulcerative colitis. Here the CDR3 DNA reads TGCAGCGTTGGTCGGGACAGGCCTTCTGAAGAGCAGTACTTC. It is translated as CSVGRDRPSEEQYF.